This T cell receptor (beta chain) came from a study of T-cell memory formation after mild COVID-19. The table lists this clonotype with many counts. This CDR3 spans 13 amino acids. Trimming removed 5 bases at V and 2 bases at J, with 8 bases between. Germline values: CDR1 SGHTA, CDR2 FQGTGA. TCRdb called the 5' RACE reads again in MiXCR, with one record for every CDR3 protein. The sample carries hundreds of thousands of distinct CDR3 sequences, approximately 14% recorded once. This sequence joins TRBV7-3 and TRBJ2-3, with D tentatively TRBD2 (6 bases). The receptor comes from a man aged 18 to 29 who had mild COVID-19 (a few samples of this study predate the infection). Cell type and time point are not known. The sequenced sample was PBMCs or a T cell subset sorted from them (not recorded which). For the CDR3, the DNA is TGTGCCAGCAGCCGCGGGGTCACAGATACGCAGTATTTT. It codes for CASSRGVTDTQYF. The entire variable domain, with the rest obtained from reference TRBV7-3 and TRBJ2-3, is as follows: GAGVSQTPSNKVTEKGKYVELRCDPISGHTALYWYRQSLGQGPEFLIYFQGTGAADDSGLPNDRFFAVRPEGSVSTLKIQRTERGDSAVYLCASSRGVTDTQYFGPGTRLTVL.